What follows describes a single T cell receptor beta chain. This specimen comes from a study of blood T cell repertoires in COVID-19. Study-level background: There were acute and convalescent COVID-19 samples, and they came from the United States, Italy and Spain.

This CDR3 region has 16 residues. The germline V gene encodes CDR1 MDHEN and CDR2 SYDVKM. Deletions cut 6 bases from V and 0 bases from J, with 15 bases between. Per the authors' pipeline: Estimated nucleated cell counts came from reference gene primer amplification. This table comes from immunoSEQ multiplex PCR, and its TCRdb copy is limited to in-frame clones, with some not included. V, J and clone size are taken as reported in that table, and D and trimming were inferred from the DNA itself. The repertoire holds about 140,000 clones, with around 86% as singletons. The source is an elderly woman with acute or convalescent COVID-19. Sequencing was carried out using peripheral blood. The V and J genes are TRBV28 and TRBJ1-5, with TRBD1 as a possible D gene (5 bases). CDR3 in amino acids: CASSRQPQFSNQPQHF. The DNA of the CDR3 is TGTGCCAGCAGCAGACAGCCCCAATTTAGCAATCAGCCCCAGCATTTT.